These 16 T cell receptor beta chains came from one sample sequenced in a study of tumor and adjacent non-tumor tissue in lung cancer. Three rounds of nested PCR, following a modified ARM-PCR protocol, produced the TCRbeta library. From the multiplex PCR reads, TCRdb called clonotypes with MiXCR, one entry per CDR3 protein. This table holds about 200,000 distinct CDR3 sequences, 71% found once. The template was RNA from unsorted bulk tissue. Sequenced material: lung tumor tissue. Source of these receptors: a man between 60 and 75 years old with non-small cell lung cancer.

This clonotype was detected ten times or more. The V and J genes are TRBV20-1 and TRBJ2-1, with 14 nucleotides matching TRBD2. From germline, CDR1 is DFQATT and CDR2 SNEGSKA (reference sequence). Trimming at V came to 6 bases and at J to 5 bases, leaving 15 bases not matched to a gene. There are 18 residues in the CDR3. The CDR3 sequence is CSAPRTSGGFRGNNEQFF. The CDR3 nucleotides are TGCAGTGCCCCACGGACTAGCGGGGGGTTCAGGGGGAACAATGAGCAGTTCTTC.

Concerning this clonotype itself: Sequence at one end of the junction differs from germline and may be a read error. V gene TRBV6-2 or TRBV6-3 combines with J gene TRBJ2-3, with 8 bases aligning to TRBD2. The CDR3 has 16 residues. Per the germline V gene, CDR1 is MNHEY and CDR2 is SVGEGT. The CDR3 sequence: CASSYFLTGGTDRQYF. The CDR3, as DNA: TGTGCCAGCAGCTACTTTCTTACGGGAGGGACGGATAGGCAGTATTTT.

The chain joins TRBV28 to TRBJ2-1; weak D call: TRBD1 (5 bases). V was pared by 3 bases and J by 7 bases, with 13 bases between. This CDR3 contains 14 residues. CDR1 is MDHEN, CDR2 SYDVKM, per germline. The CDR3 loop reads CASSFDSKGNEQFF. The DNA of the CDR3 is TGTGCCAGCAGTTTTGACAGCAAGGGGAATGAGCAGTTCTTC.

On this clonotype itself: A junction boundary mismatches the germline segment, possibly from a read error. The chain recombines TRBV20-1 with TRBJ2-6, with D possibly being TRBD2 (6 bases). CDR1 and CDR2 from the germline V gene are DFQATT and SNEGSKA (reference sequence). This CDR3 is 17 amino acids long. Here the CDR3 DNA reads TGCAGTGCCTTACATGGGACTGGAGGCTCTGGGGCCAACGCCCTGACTTTC. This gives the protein CSALHGTGGSGANALTF.

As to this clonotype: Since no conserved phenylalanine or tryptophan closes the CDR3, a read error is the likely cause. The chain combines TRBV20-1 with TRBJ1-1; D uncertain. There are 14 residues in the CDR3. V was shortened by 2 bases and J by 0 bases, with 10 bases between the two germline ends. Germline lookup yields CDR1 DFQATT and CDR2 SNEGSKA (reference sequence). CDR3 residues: CSARPGGMNTEAFI. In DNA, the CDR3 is TGCAGTGCTAGACCAGGTGGCATGAACACTGAAGCTTTCATT.

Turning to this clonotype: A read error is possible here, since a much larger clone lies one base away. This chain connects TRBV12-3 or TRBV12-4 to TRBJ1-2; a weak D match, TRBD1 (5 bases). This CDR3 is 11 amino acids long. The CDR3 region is CAISLGDGYTF. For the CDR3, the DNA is TGTGCCATCAGTTTAGGGGACGGCTACACCTTC.

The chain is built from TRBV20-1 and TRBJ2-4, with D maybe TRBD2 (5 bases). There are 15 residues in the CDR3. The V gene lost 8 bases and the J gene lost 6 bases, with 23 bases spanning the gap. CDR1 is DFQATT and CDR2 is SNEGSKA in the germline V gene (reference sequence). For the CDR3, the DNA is TGCAGTTCTACTCCGGGGAGCGAGAGTACAAACATTCAGTACTTC. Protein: CSSTPGSESTNIQYF.

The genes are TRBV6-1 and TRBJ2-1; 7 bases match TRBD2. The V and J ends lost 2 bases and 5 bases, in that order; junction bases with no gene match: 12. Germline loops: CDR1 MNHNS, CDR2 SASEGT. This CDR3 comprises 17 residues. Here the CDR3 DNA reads TGTGCCAGCAGTGAAACCCGACTAACGGGAGGCGACAATGAGCAGTTCTTC. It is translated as CASSETRLTGGDNEQFF.

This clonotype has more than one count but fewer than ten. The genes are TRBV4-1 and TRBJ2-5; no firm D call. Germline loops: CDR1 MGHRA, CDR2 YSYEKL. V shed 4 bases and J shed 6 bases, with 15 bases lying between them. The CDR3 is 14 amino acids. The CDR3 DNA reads TGCGCCAGCAGCCCCATCGACCCACCGAAGACCCAGTACTTC. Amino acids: CASSPIDPPKTQYF.

The chain's CDR3 is CASTLWSDSPLHF. The CDR3 coding sequence is TGTGCCAGCACCCTATGGAGCGATTCACCCCTCCACTTT. This chain connects TRBV7-9 to TRBJ1-6, with unresolved D. CDR1 and CDR2 (germline): SEHNR, FQNEAQ (reference sequence). V dropped 7 bases and J dropped 8 bases, with 12 bases sitting between them. The CDR3 sequence is 13 residues long.

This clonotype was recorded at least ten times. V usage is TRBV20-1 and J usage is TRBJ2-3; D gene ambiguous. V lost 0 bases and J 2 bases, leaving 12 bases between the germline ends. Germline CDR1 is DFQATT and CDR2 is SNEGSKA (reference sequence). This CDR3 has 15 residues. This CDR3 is CSARELGSSTDTQYF. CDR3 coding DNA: TGCAGTGCTAGAGAATTAGGCAGCTCCACAGATACGCAGTATTTT.

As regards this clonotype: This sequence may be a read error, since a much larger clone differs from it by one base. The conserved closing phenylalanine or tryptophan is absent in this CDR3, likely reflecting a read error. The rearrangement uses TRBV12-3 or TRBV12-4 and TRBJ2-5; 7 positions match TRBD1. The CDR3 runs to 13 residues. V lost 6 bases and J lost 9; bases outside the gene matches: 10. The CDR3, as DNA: TGTGCCAGCAGCTGGGACAGACAACAAGCCCAGTACTAC. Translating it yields CASSWDRQQAQYY.

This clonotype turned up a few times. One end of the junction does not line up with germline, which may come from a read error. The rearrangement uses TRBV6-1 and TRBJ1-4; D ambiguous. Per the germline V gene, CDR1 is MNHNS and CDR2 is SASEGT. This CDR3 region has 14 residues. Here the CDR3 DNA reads TGTGCCAGCAGTGAAGGGAGAGGGAGTGAAAGACTGTTTTTT. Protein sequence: CASSEGRGSERLFF.

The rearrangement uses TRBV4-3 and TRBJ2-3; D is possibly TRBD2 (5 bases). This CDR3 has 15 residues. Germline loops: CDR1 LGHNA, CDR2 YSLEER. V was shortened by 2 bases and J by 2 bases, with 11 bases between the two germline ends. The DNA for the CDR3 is TGCGCCAGCAGCCAAACAATAGCGACCACAGATACGCAGTATTTT. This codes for CASSQTIATTDTQYF.

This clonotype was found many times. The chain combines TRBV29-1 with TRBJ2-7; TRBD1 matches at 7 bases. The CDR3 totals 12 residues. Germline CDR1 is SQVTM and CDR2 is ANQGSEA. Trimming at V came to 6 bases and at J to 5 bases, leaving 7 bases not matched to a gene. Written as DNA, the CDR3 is TGCAGCGTAAACGGACAGGCCCACGAGCAGTACTTC. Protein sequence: CSVNGQAHEQYF.

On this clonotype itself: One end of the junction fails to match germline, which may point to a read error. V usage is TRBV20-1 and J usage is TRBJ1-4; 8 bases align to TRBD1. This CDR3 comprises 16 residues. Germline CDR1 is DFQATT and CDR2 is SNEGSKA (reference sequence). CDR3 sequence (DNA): TGCTGTGCTAGATCGGACAGGGCCGCAACTAATGAAAAACTGTTTTTC. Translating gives CCARSDRAATNEKLFF.